This TCR beta chain was sequenced for a study of T-cell reconstitution after alpha-beta-depleted transplantation in children (TCRdb year 2016). Turning to the overall study: T-cell immune reconstitution after TCRalphabeta/CD19-depleted allogeneic hematopoietic cell transplantation in children was quantitatively tracked in the study by means of TCR repertoire profiling.

The treatment or condition label of this sample denotes: allogeneic hematopoietic cell transplantation with graft depleted of TCRalphabeta T cells and CD19 B cells. Transplant recipients were children who received TCRalphabeta/CD19-depleted allogeneic hematopoietic cell grafts. The library came from PCR. The sample was run on an Illumina HiSeq 2500. TCR libraries were prepared with molecular barcoding, using unique molecular identifiers to normalize TCRbeta repertoire quantification. Through fastp at Q25 and MiXCR, TCRdb rebuilt clones from the public reads, retaining in-frame beta chains. Every CDR3 protein is listed once, alongside the most common genes and DNA of its rows. Here the sample has hundreds of thousands of distinct CDR3 sequences; about an eighth occur a single time. Clones ranked in the top ten supply roughly 0.77% of the sample. With regard to this clonotype: Its antigen specificity is not known. Base qualities were left out, and no much larger clone turns up one base away.

Paper-wide results and their limitations: Apparently early alphabetaT-cell count recovery about two months after transplant reportedly relied on only several hundred rapidly expanded clones derived from non-depleted graft cells. The frequencies of hyperexpanded clones fell over the following months, and after one year, T-cell counts and TCRbeta diversity were mostly attributed to newly produced T cells. In some patients, the high TCRbeta diversity seen at day 60 was put down to recipient T cells and intrathymic progenitors that had survived conditioning.

Sequenced material: PBMCs, taken before TCRalphabeta/CD19-depleted stem cell transplant. The clonotype originates from a girl aged 2 to 10 with congenital amegakaryocytic thrombocytopenia, due to receive a stem cell transplant.

The DNA is as follows: TGTGCCAGCAGTTTCGCTAGCGGGAGAACAGATACGCAGTATTTT. It translates as CASSFASGRTDTQYF. The chain couples TRBV12-3 or TRBV12-4 to TRBJ2-3, with 10 middle bases fitting TRBD2. Spanning cysteine to phenylalanine, the CDR3 consists of 15 amino acids. Kept here is only the CDR3 DNA, which spans 45 bases and is read in frame from base 1. Here V drops 3 bases and J drops 3 bases, and the junction holds 3 bases not matched to any gene.